The 18 T cell receptor beta chains below were found in one sample sequenced in a study of T cell changes during pregnancy in multiple sclerosis. Libraries were prepared by immunoSEQ multiplex PCR; TCRdb keeps only in-frame clonotypes and omits some of them. This table holds about 72,000 clones, around nine tenths found once. This specimen consisted of peripheral blood, obtained in the first trimester of pregnancy. The receptors originated from a female donor in good health, enrolled as a control in a pregnancy study.

This clone was observed a handful of times. J is TRBJ1-1 and V is TRBV5-1, with 8 bases lining up with TRBD1. CDR3 length equals 13 residues. Germline values: CDR1 SGHRS, CDR2 YFSETQ. V lost 4 bases, J lost 10 bases, and 9 bases stayed unmatched. The CDR3 coding sequence is TGCGCCAGCAGCACGAGGACAGGGCGCCCAGCTTTCTTT. Its protein is CASSTRTGRPAFF.

The chain employs TRBV19 and TRBJ2-3; the match to TRBD2 covers 9 bases. V shed 0 bases, J shed 5 bases, and the junction held 6 bases outside the gene matches. Germline V CDR1 and CDR2: LNHDA, SQIVND (reference sequence). This CDR3 comprises 16 residues. CDR3 in amino acids: CASSIDSGSGGDTQYF. CDR3 coding DNA: TGTGCCAGTAGTATAGATAGCGGGAGTGGAGGAGATACGCAGTATTTT.

This chain connects TRBV7-9 to TRBJ2-3; D not resolved. The length of the CDR3 is 14 residues. The V and J ends lost 8 bases and 0 bases respectively, with 12 bases between them. The V gene's germline CDR1 is SEHNR and CDR2 FQNEAQ (reference sequence). The CDR3 is CASGQTLSTDTQYF. CDR3 nucleotides: TGTGCCAGCGGTCAAACTCTTAGCACAGATACGCAGTATTTT.

This chain joins TRBV5-1 and TRBJ2-5; 12 bases map to TRBD2. From germline, CDR1 is SGHRS and CDR2 YFSETQ. This CDR3 is built from 16 residues. The ends lost 4 bases at V and 5 bases at J; junction bases unmatched: 9. The CDR3 sequence is CASSPDGLAGGETQYF. In nucleotides, the CDR3 is TGCGCCAGCAGCCCGGACGGGCTAGCGGGAGGGGAGACCCAGTACTTC.

The chain recombines TRBV27 with TRBJ2-7; 7 bases match TRBD2. The V and J ends lost 6 bases and 4 bases, in that order; junction bases with no gene match: 6. Germline V gene lookup returns CDR1 MNHEY and CDR2 SMNVEV (reference sequence). The length of the CDR3 is 13 residues. The CDR3 spells CASSPAGWYEQYF. In DNA form, the CDR3 reads TGTGCCAGCAGCCCAGCGGGATGGTACGAGCAGTACTTC.

This chain uses TRBV5-1 with TRBJ2-7, with 8 bases fitting TRBD2. From germline, CDR1 is SGHRS and CDR2 YFSETQ. V was clipped by 1 base and J by 2 bases; unmatched bases: 2. The CDR3 consists of 14 residues. The CDR3 is CASSLTSGPYEQYF. The CDR3 DNA sequence: TGCGCCAGCAGCTTGACTAGCGGTCCCTACGAGCAGTACTTC.

Here the CDR3 reads CASSQPSSGRGETQYF. The CDR3 region has the DNA TGTGCCAGCAGCCAACCTTCGTCCGGACGGGGAGAGACCCAGTACTTC. The chain joins TRBV4-2 to TRBJ2-5; a weak D match, TRBD2 (5 bases). This CDR3 contains 16 residues. Germline lookup yields CDR1 LGHNA and CDR2 YNFKEQ. V was trimmed by 2 bases and J by 4 bases, leaving 17 bases between them.

J is TRBJ2-7 and V is TRBV7-9; 8 bases line up with TRBD2. Germline assignment: CDR1 SEHNR and CDR2 FQNEAQ (reference sequence). V lost 5 bases to trimming and J lost 1 base; unmatched junction nucleotides: 4. The CDR3 extends over 14 amino acids. The CDR3 nucleotides read TGTGCCAGCAGCAAAAGCGGGGGATCCTACGAGCAGTACTTC. This codes for CASSKSGGSYEQYF.

The gene calls are TRBV2 and TRBJ2-7, with 11 bases that match TRBD1. The germline CDR1 and CDR2 sequences are SNHLY and FYNNEI. This CDR3 has 15 residues. V was clipped by 7 bases and J by 1 base; unmatched bases: 6. As DNA, the CDR3 is TGTGCCAGCACCTTGGGACAGGGGGTTTCCTACGAGCAGTACTTC. Its translation: CASTLGQGVSYEQYF. Using reference TRBV2 and TRBJ2-7 for the parts outside the CDR3, the full variable domain is EPEVTQTPSHQVTQMGQEVILRCVPISNHLYFYWYRQILGQKVEFLVSFYNNEISEKSEIFDDQFSVERPDGSNFTLKIRSTKLEDSAMYFCASTLGQGVSYEQYFGPGTRLTVT.

The V and J genes are TRBV28 and TRBJ1-4; a weak D match, TRBD1 (5 bases). Trimming took off 8 bases at V and 8 bases at J, with 18 bases between the two ends. The CDR3 has 14 amino acids. Germline V gene lookup returns CDR1 MDHEN and CDR2 SYDVKM. CDR3 sequence (DNA): TGTGCCAGCTCCTGGGGGGGGAATTCAGAAAAACTGTTTTTT. As protein: CASSWGGNSEKLFF. Supplemented by reference TRBV28 and TRBJ1-4, the full variable domain reads DVKVTQSSRYLVKRTGEKVFLECVQDMDHENMFWYRQDPGLGLRLIYFSYDVKMKEKGDIPEGYSVSREKKERFSLILESASTNQTSMYLCASSWGGNSEKLFFGSGTQLSVL.

This clone was detected once. V usage is TRBV5-6 and J usage is TRBJ2-2, with 8 positions matching TRBD2. The germline V gene encodes CDR1 SGHDT and CDR2 YYEEEE. V was pared by 0 bases and J by 7 bases, with 5 bases of the junction left unmatched. This CDR3 is built from 15 residues. The CDR3 spells CASSLESGGHGELFF. In DNA form, the CDR3 reads TGTGCCAGCAGCTTGGAGTCGGGAGGGCACGGGGAGCTGTTTTTT.

J is TRBJ2-1 and V is TRBV4-1, with 9 bases matching TRBD2. Germline CDR1 reads MGHRA; CDR2 reads YSYEKL. The V segment lost 0 bases and the J segment 3 bases; nucleotides outside the gene matches: 3. CDR3 length: 16 residues. CDR3: CASSQDASGIYNEQFF. The CDR3, as DNA: TGCGCCAGCAGCCAAGATGCTAGCGGGATCTACAATGAGCAGTTCTTC.

This clone was detected only once. The J gene is TRBJ1-5, the V gene TRBV2; D is ambiguous. The germline gives CDR1 SNHLY, CDR2 FYNNEI. The CDR3 totals 11 residues. V lost 5 bases, J lost 5 bases, and 4 bases lay in between. The CDR3 DNA follows: TGTGCCAGCAGTTCGGATCAGCCCCAGCATTTT. It is translated as CASSSDQPQHF.

The chain employs TRBV27 and TRBJ2-1; 9 bases agree with TRBD1. The germline gives CDR1 MNHEY, CDR2 SMNVEV (reference sequence). CDR3 size: 18 residues. The V and J ends lost 4 bases and 8 bases, in that order; junction bases with no gene match: 18. Here the CDR3 reads CASSSRYNPPQGAHEQFF. As DNA, the CDR3 is TGTGCCAGCAGTTCCAGATATAACCCCCCACAGGGGGCCCATGAGCAGTTCTTC.

This rearrangement joins TRBV7-8 to TRBJ2-7; 7 positions agree with TRBD2. V shed 1 base, J shed 4 bases, and the junction held 10 bases outside the gene matches. Germline loops: CDR1 SGHVS, CDR2 FQNEAQ. This CDR3 has 16 amino acids. CDR3 bases: TGTGCCAGCAGCTTAGGAGAGTCGGGAGGAAAATACGAGCAGTACTTC. Its protein is CASSLGESGGKYEQYF.

The chain is built from TRBV9 and TRBJ2-1, with 11 bases matching TRBD2. Germline CDR1 and CDR2: SGDLS and YYNGEE. The CDR3 consists of 16 residues. V shed 0 bases, J shed 7 bases, and the junction held 6 bases outside the gene matches. The CDR3 DNA sequence: TGTGCCAGCAGCGTAGCGGCGAGACTAGCGGGAAATGAGCAGTTCTTC. Encoded protein: CASSVAARLAGNEQFF.

CDR3 bases: TGTGCCAGCAGTGTAACGACAGGGGGCGGTCCGGAGCAGTTCTTC. Translation gives CASSVTTGGGPEQFF. The rearrangement joins TRBV6-4 to TRBJ2-1, with TRBD1 matching 10 bases. V shed 4 bases and J 10 bases; nucleotides not matched to a gene: 10. The CDR3 runs 15 residues. Germline CDR1 is MRHNA and CDR2 is SNTAGT.

This chain joins TRBV28 and TRBJ2-3; D is unclear. The CDR3 runs to 15 residues. CDR1 and CDR2 from the germline V gene are MDHEN and SYDVKM. V was trimmed by 5 bases and J by 2 bases, leaving 14 bases between them. The CDR3 protein is CASSLQDRVTDTQYF. Here the CDR3 DNA reads TGTGCCAGCAGTCTGCAAGACCGGGTCACAGATACGCAGTATTTT.